These 14 T cell receptor beta chains were all obtained from the same sample, sequenced in a study of T cells in Graves' hyperthyroidism and ophthalmopathy. Amplification of TCR beta CDR3 regions used RNA as the template. HTBI primers were employed in a first-round RT-PCR of the TCR CDR3. MiXCR, run by TCRdb on the multiplex PCR reads, gives a single entry per CDR3 protein. The sample holds around 620,000 distinct CDR3 sequences, over 12% seen once. Material for sequencing was blood. The receptor source for this set is a woman under 30 with Graves' ophthalmopathy.

This clonotype appeared many times. The CDR3, as DNA: TGTGCCACCTCACCCCTCCCTTTTCTCTACGAGCAGTACTTC. Its translation is CATSPLPFLYEQYF. The V and J genes are TRBV28 and TRBJ2-7; no firm D call. Trimming took off 10 bases at V and 3 bases at J, with 19 bases between the two ends. Germline V gene lookup returns CDR1 MDHEN and CDR2 SYDVKM. There are 14 residues in the CDR3.

This clonotype was detected ten times or more. The rearrangement links TRBV30 to TRBJ2-2; tentatively, D is TRBD2 (7 bases). The length of the CDR3 is 13 residues. Between the trimmed V and J ends, which lost 5 bases and 7 bases, there was a span of 14 bases. CDR1 and CDR2 from the germline V gene are GTSNPN and SVGIG (reference sequence). CDR3 region: CAWCRGAGGELFF. The DNA for the CDR3 is TGTGCCTGGTGCCGGGGGGCTGGCGGGGAGCTGTTTTTT. The variable domain in full, completed from reference TRBV30 and TRBJ2-2, reads SQTIHQWPATLVQPVGSPLSLECTVEGTSNPNLYWYRQAAGRGLQLLFYSVGIGQISSEVPQNLSASRPQDRQFILSSKKLLLSDSGFYLCAWCRGAGGELFFGEGSRLTVL.

This clonotype occurred many times. This chain uses TRBV29-1 with TRBJ2-1; TRBD2 matches 15 bases. The CDR3 consists of 16 residues. V was clipped by 3 bases and J by 7 bases; unmatched bases: 7. CDR1 is SQVTM and CDR2 is ANQGSEA in the germline V gene. DNA for the CDR3: TGCAGCGTTGACAAGTCGGGACTAGCGGGGGGTAATGAGCAGTTCTTC. It is translated as CSVDKSGLAGGNEQFF.

The chain is built from TRBV19 and TRBJ2-7; the match to TRBD2 covers 7 bases. In germline, CDR1 is LNHDA, CDR2 SQIVND (reference sequence). The CDR3 contains 16 residues. Unmatched junction bases numbered 9, after V lost 1 base and J lost 3 bases. CDR3 nucleotide sequence: TGTGCCAGTAGTATAGCAGGGAGCGGGAACTACTACGAGCAGTACTTC. Its protein is CASSIAGSGNYYEQYF. The whole variable domain, remainder taken from reference TRBV19 and TRBJ2-7, is DGGITQSPKYLFRKEGQNVTLSCEQNLNHDAMYWYRQDPGQGLRLIYYSQIVNDFQKGDIAEGYSVSREKKESFPLTVTSAQKNPTAFYLCASSIAGSGNYYEQYFGPGTRLTVT.

This rearrangement joins TRBV29-1 to TRBJ1-2; D call uncertain. V was pared by 7 bases and J by 4 bases, with 25 bases between. From germline, CDR1 is SQVTM and CDR2 ANQGSEA. This CDR3 spans 16 amino acids. CDR3 residues: CSAEGQPSLHFYGYTF. CDR3 in DNA: TGCAGCGCCGAAGGGCAGCCCTCCCTCCACTTCTATGGCTACACCTTC.

This clonotype has ten or more counts. V is TRBV30 and J is TRBJ1-2; 7 bases map to TRBD1. The germline V gene has CDR1 GTSNPN and CDR2 SVGIG (reference sequence). CDR3 size: 12 residues. V lost 5 bases and J lost 4; bases outside the gene matches: 4. The CDR3, as DNA: TGTGCCTGGGCCCGGGACAGCTATGGCTACACCTTC. This sequence encodes CAWARDSYGYTF.

This clonotype was observed at least ten times. J is TRBJ2-7 and V is TRBV7-2; 11 nucleotides match TRBD1. This CDR3 has 14 amino acids. Germline trimming cut 8 bases from V and 4 bases from J; bases unmatched to any gene: 7. Per the germline V gene, CDR1 is SGHTA and CDR2 is FQGNSA. The chain's CDR3 is CASGSGTGGYEQYF. The CDR3 DNA sequence: TGTGCCAGCGGATCCGGGACAGGGGGGTACGAGCAGTACTTC.

CDR3 loop: CASRYMSRGQGLRTQHF. CDR3 bases: TGTGCCAGCAGGTATATGTCGCGGGGACAGGGATTGAGGACCCAGCATTTT. The J gene is TRBJ1-5, the V gene TRBV28, with TRBD1 matching over 9 bases. V lost 6 bases and J lost 11; bases outside the gene matches: 20. The CDR3 is 17 residues long. The germline V gene encodes CDR1 MDHEN and CDR2 SYDVKM.

This clonotype was observed a few times. With a much larger clone just one base away, this may be a read error. This chain joins TRBV27 and TRBJ1-1; 7 bases align to TRBD1. The germline gives CDR1 MNHEY, CDR2 SMNVEV (reference sequence). The CDR3 consists of 14 residues. The CDR3 sequence: CASSSRQGWTEASF. The CDR3 DNA reads TGTGCCAGCAGTTCAAGACAGGGTTGGACCGAAGCTTCCTTT.

Ten or more counts support this clonotype. The V gene is TRBV13, the J gene TRBJ2-7, with D possibly matching TRBD2 (6 bases). The CDR3 contains 17 residues. V was clipped by 2 bases and J by 5 bases, with 22 bases between them. Germline assignment: CDR1 PRHDT and CDR2 FYEKMQ (reference sequence). The CDR3 here is CASSLRATSFLFDEQYF. As DNA, the CDR3 is TGTGCCAGCAGCTTAAGGGCAACTAGCTTTCTCTTCGACGAGCAGTACTTC.

This clonotype was observed at least ten times. The genes are TRBV2 and TRBJ2-3; 7 bases map to TRBD1. This CDR3 spans 14 amino acids. Trimming cost V 9 bases and J 1 base; bases outside gene matches: 7. CDR1 and CDR2 (germline): SNHLY, FYNNEI. The DNA of the CDR3 is TGTGCCAGACCCATAGGACAGGGCACAGATACGCAGTATTTT. Translation gives CARPIGQGTDTQYF.

Points on this clonotype: The junction departs from the called germline gene at one end, perhaps through a read error. V gene TRBV9 combines with J gene TRBJ2-1; 7 bases fit TRBD2. The CDR3 runs 15 residues. Germline lookup yields CDR1 SGDLS and CDR2 YYNGEE. CDR3 protein: CASSVGGSVYNGQFF. The CDR3 region has the DNA TGTGCCAGCAGCGTAGGCGGGAGTGTCTACAATGGGCAGTTCTTC.

This clonotype was recorded many times. V is TRBV11-2 and J is TRBJ2-7; the match to TRBD2 covers 7 bases. Germline V lookup: CDR1 SGHAT, CDR2 FQNNGV. V shed 6 bases, J shed 6 bases, and the junction held 17 bases outside the gene matches. The CDR3 loop spans 16 amino acids. In nucleotides, the CDR3 is TGTGCCAGCAGTTTAAACAGCGGGACCGGCGTGGTCGAGCAGTACTTC. Protein: CASSLNSGTGVVEQYF.

This clonotype appeared many times. J is TRBJ2-5 and V is TRBV6-6, with a possible D match to TRBD1 (5 bases). Germline V CDR1 and CDR2: MNHNY, SVGAGI (reference sequence). Trimming pared 0 bases from V and 2 bases from J, leaving 16 bases between. The CDR3 contains 17 residues. The CDR3: CASSYSKGLNRQETQYF. The CDR3 region has the DNA TGTGCCAGCAGTTACTCGAAAGGTCTAAACAGGCAAGAGACCCAGTACTTC.